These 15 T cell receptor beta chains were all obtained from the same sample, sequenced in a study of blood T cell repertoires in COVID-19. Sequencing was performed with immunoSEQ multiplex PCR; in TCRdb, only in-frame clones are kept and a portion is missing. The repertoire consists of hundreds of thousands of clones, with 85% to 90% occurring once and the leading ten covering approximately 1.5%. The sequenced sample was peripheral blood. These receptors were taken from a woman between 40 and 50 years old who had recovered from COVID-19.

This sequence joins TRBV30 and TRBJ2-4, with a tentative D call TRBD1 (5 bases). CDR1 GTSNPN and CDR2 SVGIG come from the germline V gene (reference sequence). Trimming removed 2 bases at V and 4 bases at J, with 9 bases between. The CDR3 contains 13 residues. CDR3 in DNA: TGTGCCTGGAGTCTTAGGGGTAAAAACATTCAGTACTTC. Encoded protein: CAWSLRGKNIQYF.

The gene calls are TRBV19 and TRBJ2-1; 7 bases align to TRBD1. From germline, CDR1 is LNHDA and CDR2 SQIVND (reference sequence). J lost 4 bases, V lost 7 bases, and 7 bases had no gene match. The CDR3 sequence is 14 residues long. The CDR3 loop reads CASTRDRRYNEQFF. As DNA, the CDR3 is TGTGCCAGTACCCGGGACAGAAGATACAATGAGCAGTTCTTC.

CDR3 residues: CASSLDRDPYEQYF. The CDR3 DNA reads TGTGCCAGCAGCTTGGACAGGGATCCCTACGAGCAGTACTTC. The V and J genes are TRBV5-5 and TRBJ2-7; TRBD1 might be the D (6 bases). CDR1 and CDR2 (germline): SGHKS, YYEKEE (reference sequence). The CDR3 totals 14 residues. V dropped 0 bases and J dropped 2 bases, with 9 bases sitting between them.

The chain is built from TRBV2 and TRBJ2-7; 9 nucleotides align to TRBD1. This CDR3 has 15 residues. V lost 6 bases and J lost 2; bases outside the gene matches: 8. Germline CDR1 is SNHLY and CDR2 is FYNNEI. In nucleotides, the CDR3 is TGTGCCAGCAGCCCTCTGGACAGGGGTGCCTACGAGCAGTACTTC. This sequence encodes CASSPLDRGAYEQYF.

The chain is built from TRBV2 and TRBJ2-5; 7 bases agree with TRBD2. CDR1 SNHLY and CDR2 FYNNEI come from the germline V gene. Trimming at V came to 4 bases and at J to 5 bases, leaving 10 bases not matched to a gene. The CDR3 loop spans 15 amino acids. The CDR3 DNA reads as TGTGCCAGCAGTGTGGGGGGGAGTCTATCGGAGACCCAGTACTTC. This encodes CASSVGGSLSETQYF.

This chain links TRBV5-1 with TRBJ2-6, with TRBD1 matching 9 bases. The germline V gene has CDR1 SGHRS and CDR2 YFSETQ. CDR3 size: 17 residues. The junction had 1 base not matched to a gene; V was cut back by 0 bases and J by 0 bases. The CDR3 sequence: CASSLGTGASGANVLTF. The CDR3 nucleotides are TGCGCCAGCAGCTTGGGGACAGGGGCCTCTGGGGCCAACGTCCTGACTTTC.

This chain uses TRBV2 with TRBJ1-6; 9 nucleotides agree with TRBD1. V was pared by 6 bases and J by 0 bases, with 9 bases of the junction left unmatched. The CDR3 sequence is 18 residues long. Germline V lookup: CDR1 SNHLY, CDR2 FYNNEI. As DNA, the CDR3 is TGTGCCAGCAGGTCGGGACAGGGCCTAAGCTCCTATAATTCACCCCTCCACTTT. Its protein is CASRSGQGLSSYNSPLHF. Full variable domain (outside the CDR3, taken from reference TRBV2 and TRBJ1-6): EPEVTQTPSHQVTQMGQEVILRCVPISNHLYFYWYRQILGQKVEFLVSFYNNEISEKSEIFDDQFSVERPDGSNFTLKIRSTKLEDSAMYFCASRSGQGLSSYNSPLHFGNGTRLTVT.

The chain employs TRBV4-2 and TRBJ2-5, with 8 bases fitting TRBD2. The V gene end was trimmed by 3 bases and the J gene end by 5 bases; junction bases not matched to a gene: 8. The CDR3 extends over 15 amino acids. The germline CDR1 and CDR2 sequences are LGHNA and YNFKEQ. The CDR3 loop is CASSQLSGGEETQYF. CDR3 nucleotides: TGTGCCAGCAGCCAGCTTTCCGGGGGGGAGGAGACCCAGTACTTC.

CDR3 amino acids: CASSLRSGGVDEQFF. CDR3 sequence (DNA): TGTGCCAGCAGCTTGAGAAGCGGGGGTGTGGATGAGCAGTTCTTC. This chain uses TRBV5-4 with TRBJ2-1, with 8 positions matching TRBD2. The germline CDR1 and CDR2 sequences are SGHNT and YYREEE (reference sequence). Germline trimming cut 1 base from V and 8 bases from J; bases unmatched to any gene: 8. CDR3 length equals 15 residues.

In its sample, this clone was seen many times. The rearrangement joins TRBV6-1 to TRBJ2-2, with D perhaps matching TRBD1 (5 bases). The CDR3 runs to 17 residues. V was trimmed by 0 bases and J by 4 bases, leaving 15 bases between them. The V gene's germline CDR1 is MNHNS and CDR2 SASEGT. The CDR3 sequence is CASSEAGRVRSTGELFF. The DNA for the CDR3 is TGTGCCAGCAGTGAAGCTGGCAGGGTGAGGTCCACCGGGGAGCTGTTTTTT.

CDR3 DNA sequence: TGTGCCACCAGCAGGAAAGTACAGGGGGCTGAAGCTTTCTTT. It is translated as CATSRKVQGAEAFF. This chain joins TRBV15 and TRBJ1-1, with 8 bases matching TRBD1. This CDR3 comprises 14 residues. Germline assignment: CDR1 LNHNV and CDR2 YYDKDF (reference sequence). Trimming took 3 bases from V and 6 from J; bases not matched to a gene: 6. Supplemented by reference TRBV15 and TRBJ1-1, the full variable domain reads DAMVIQNPRYQVTQFGKPVTLSCSQTLNHNVMYWYQQKSSQAPKLLFHYYDKDFNNEADTPDNFQSRRPNTSFCFLDIRSPGLGDTAMYLCATSRKVQGAEAFFGQGTRLTVV.

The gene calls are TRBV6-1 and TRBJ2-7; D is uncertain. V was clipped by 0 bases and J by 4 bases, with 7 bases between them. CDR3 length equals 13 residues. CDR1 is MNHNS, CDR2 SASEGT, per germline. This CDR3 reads CASSEAPVYEQYF. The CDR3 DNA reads TGTGCCAGCAGTGAAGCGCCGGTTTACGAGCAGTACTTC.

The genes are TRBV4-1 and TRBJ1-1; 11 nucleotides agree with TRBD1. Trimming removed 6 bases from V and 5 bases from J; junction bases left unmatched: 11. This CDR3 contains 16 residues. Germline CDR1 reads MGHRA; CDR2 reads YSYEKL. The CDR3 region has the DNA TGCGCCAGCAGTCCCGGGACAGGGGGTTCGAAGACTGAAGCTTTCTTT. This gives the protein CASSPGTGGSKTEAFF.

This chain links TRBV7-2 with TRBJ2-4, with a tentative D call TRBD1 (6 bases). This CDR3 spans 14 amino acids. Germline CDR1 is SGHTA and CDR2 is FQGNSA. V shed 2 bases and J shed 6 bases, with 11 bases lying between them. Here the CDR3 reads CASSLQGTPNIQYF. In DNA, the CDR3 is TGTGCCAGCAGCTTACAGGGGACACCAAACATTCAGTACTTC.

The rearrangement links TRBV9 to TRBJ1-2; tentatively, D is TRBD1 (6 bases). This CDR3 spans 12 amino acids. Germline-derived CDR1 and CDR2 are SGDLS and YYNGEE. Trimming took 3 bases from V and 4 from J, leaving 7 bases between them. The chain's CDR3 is CASSEDSYGYTF. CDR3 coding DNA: TGTGCCAGCAGCGAGGACAGCTATGGCTACACCTTC.